The present entry profiles one T cell receptor beta chain with its context. Here immunoSEQ multiplex PCR was the method, and the copy in TCRdb shows in-frame clones only, minus some. The table has 250,000 to 300,000 clones, about nine tenths seen once. This sample was taken from a study of blood T cell repertoires in COVID-19. The overall study: Sample material is recorded as cDNA or gDNA derived from T cells, B-cell-depleted T cells, or PBMCs.

Trimming stripped 0 bases from V and 5 bases from J, with 13 bases between. CDR1 MGHRA and CDR2 YSYEKL come from the germline V gene. The CDR3 is made up of 15 amino acids. The TCR was taken from a man between 45 and 60 years old with acute or convalescent COVID-19. The chain recombines TRBV4-1 with TRBJ1-2; D is undetermined. Sample: peripheral blood. The CDR3 sequence: CASSQDGFSLYGYTF. The DNA for the CDR3 is TGCGCCAGCAGCCAAGACGGGTTTTCCCTTTATGGCTACACCTTC.